This T cell receptor (beta chain) came from a study of cytomegalovirus exposure and HLA in healthy donors. Study details: An earlier analysis identified more than 95 million unique TCR beta sequences in some 180 million T cells. The study, taken as a whole, reports: Most likely, a cluster of highly shared sequence variants arose as a sequencing artifact.

V was pared by 0 bases and J by 2 bases, with 5 bases between. The CDR3 totals 13 residues. CDR1 SGHNT and CDR2 YYREEE come from the germline V gene (reference sequence). In the case of this clone: The target antigen is unknown.

PCR was performed using 60 Vbeta and 13 Jbeta primers. TCRdb's copy holds only in-frame clones and misses some; the assay was immunoSEQ multiplex PCR. Found here are 97,000 or so clones, roughly 60% of them singletons; the top ten hold about 4.4%. This receptor was taken from a human donor in good health. Source material: PBMCs. This sequence joins TRBV5-4 and TRBJ2-5; D call uncertain. The CDR3 DNA reads TGTGCCAGCAGCTTGGGAGTGCAAGAGACCCAGTACTTC. Translated: CASSLGVQETQYF. Supplemented by reference TRBV5-4 and TRBJ2-5, the full variable domain reads ETGVTQSPTHLIKTRGQQVTLRCSSQSGHNTVSWYQQALGQGPQFIFQYYREEENGRGNFPPRFSGLQFPNYSSELNVNALELDDSALYLCASSLGVQETQYFGPGTRLLVL.